Below are 23 T cell receptor beta chains sequenced from a single sample in a study of blood T cell repertoires in COVID-19. Sequencing was performed with immunoSEQ multiplex PCR; in TCRdb, only in-frame clones are kept and a portion is missing. Of 350,000 to 450,000 clones listed, more than 75% are singletons. The sequenced material came from peripheral blood. These receptors originate from a human donor in a cohort sampled during active COVID-19.

V is TRBV29-1 and J is TRBJ1-4; D remains ambiguous. Trimming shortened V by 4 bases and J by 6 bases, and 6 bases separated the two germline ends. This CDR3 has 11 amino acids. Germline V gene data show CDR1 as SQVTM and CDR2 as ANQGSEA. CDR3 DNA: TGCAGCGTTGTAGTATATGAAAAACTGTTTTTT. The encoded protein is CSVVVYEKLFF.

This sequence joins TRBV10-3 and TRBJ1-2; 7 nucleotides line up with TRBD1. Germline V gene lookup returns CDR1 ENHRY and CDR2 SYGVKD. Losses at the gene ends were 5 bases for V and 1 base for J; bases not matched to a gene: 4. CDR3 length: 14 residues. The CDR3 nucleotides read TGTGCCATCAGTACAGGGGCGATTAACTATGGCTACACCTTC. Translated, it gives CAISTGAINYGYTF.

This clone is a singleton in its sample. The V and J genes are TRBV10-3 and TRBJ2-7; TRBD1 matches 7 bases. With 2 bases clipped from V and 13 bases from J, the junction kept 14 bases outside the gene matches. The germline V gene has CDR1 ENHRY and CDR2 SYGVKD. There are 14 residues in the CDR3. DNA of the CDR3: TGTGCCATCAGTGAGACGTCACAGGGGCTTCTTCTATACTTC. Its translation is CAISETSQGLLLYF.

The V and J genes are TRBV7-9 and TRBJ2-5, with D unresolved. The CDR3 runs to 14 residues. Per germline, CDR1 SEHNR and CDR2 FQNEAQ (reference sequence). The V gene lost 5 bases and the J gene lost 1 base, with 11 bases spanning the gap. The CDR3 region is CASSRSDSQETQYF. CDR3 coding DNA: TGTGCCAGCAGCCGAAGCGATTCCCAAGAGACCCAGTACTTC.

V usage is TRBV27 and J usage is TRBJ2-1, with TRBD2 matching 9 bases. The CDR3 is 16 amino acids. J lost 4 bases, V lost 3 bases, and 7 bases had no gene match. The germline CDR1 and CDR2 sequences are MNHEY and SMNVEV (reference sequence). The CDR3 DNA sequence: TGTGCCAGCAGTTTCCTCTCCCTAGCGGGATACAATGAGCAGTTCTTC. Translating gives CASSFLSLAGYNEQFF.

The CDR3 spells CASSTNPFWWEGSYNEQFF. The DNA of the CDR3 is TGTGCCAGCAGTACTAACCCCTTTTGGTGGGAGGGCTCCTACAATGAGCAGTTCTTC. The chain carries TRBV28 and TRBJ2-1, with TRBD2 matching over 7 bases. CDR1 is MDHEN and CDR2 is SYDVKM in the germline V gene. V gave up 5 bases and J gave up 0 bases; unmatched junction bases: 16. The CDR3 length is 19 residues. Using reference TRBV28 and TRBJ2-1 for the parts outside the CDR3, the full variable domain is DVKVTQSSRYLVKRTGEKVFLECVQDMDHENMFWYRQDPGLGLRLIYFSYDVKMKEKGDIPEGYSVSREKKERFSLILESASTNQTSMYLCASSTNPFWWEGSYNEQFFGPGTRLTVL.

CDR3 nucleotides: TGTGCCAGCCATCTAAACCTAGCTTCCCGAGGCTTGGGCTACACCTTC. Its translation is CASHLNLASRGLGYTF. The V and J genes are TRBV28 and TRBJ1-2; D unresolved. CDR3 length: 16 residues. V dropped 8 bases and J dropped 8 bases, with 27 bases sitting between them. Germline V CDR1 and CDR2: MDHEN, SYDVKM.

This chain uses TRBV27 with TRBJ2-7, with TRBD2 as a possible D gene (6 bases). The germline V and J ends were trimmed by 2 bases and 6 bases, with 11 bases remaining between them. CDR1 MNHEY and CDR2 SMNVEV come from the germline V gene (reference sequence). The CDR3 totals 13 residues. The chain's CDR3 is CASSLGTSSEQYF. DNA for the CDR3: TGTGCCAGCAGTTTAGGGACTTCCAGCGAGCAGTACTTC.

The DNA for the CDR3 is TGTGCCAGCATGCCAGGAAGCAATCAGCCCCAGCATTTT. Translating it yields CASMPGSNQPQHF. The genes are TRBV6-5 and TRBJ1-5; D gene uncertain. From germline, CDR1 is MNHEY and CDR2 SVGAGI. The CDR3 spans 13 residues. The V and J ends lost 7 bases and 1 base respectively, with 8 bases between them.

The chain links TRBV5-1 to TRBJ2-5, with 7 bases identical to TRBD2. Per the germline V gene, CDR1 is SGHRS and CDR2 is YFSETQ. Losses at the gene ends were 3 bases for V and 1 base for J; bases not matched to a gene: 3. This CDR3 spans 14 amino acids. CDR3 nucleotide sequence: TGCGCCAGCAGCTCTCTAGCGGTCCAAGAGACCCAGTACTTC. This translates into CASSSLAVQETQYF.

The chain couples TRBV27 to TRBJ1-6; no reliable D call. The CDR3 is made up of 16 amino acids. The V gene's germline CDR1 is MNHEY and CDR2 SMNVEV (reference sequence). V lost 5 bases, J lost 3 bases, and 14 bases lay in between. CDR3 sequence reads: CASSITSGFYNSPLHF. The CDR3 nucleotides are TGTGCCAGCAGTATAACTTCGGGATTCTATAATTCACCCCTCCACTTT.

This clone was recorded once. V and J are TRBV5-6 and TRBJ1-2, with 7 bases identical to TRBD1. CDR3 size: 16 residues. V dropped 4 bases and J dropped 4; count of bases not matched to a gene: 13. CDR1 and CDR2 from the germline V gene are SGHDT and YYEEEE. The CDR3 loop is CASSHDREQGAYGYTF. In nucleotides, the CDR3 is TGTGCCAGCAGCCATGACAGGGAACAAGGTGCCTATGGCTACACCTTC.

This clone was found once. This chain joins TRBV19 and TRBJ1-2; 8 bases agree with TRBD1. Germline loops: CDR1 LNHDA, CDR2 SQIVND (reference sequence). V lost 5 bases, J lost 8 bases, and 7 bases stayed unmatched. The CDR3 is made up of 13 amino acids. In nucleotides, the CDR3 is TGTGCCAGTAGTGGCAGGGGGCGAAGAGGCTACACCTTC. It specifies CASSGRGRRGYTF.

The chain carries TRBV27 and TRBJ2-3; perhaps TRBD1 as D (5 bases). Trimming took 4 bases from V and 2 from J, leaving 10 bases between them. Germline assignment: CDR1 MNHEY and CDR2 SMNVEV (reference sequence). The CDR3 is 14 amino acids. CDR3 in DNA: TGTGCCAGCAGTTGGGGCGGAATCACAGATACGCAGTATTTT. Amino acids: CASSWGGITDTQYF.

The gene calls are TRBV4-2 and TRBJ2-2; TRBD2 aligns across 8 bases. The V and J ends lost 0 bases and 4 bases, in that order; junction bases with no gene match: 4. This CDR3 contains 16 residues. CDR1 is LGHNA, CDR2 YNFKEQ, per germline. The CDR3 sequence: CASSQESGGATGELFF. The DNA for the CDR3 is TGTGCCAGCAGCCAAGAATCCGGGGGGGCCACCGGGGAGCTGTTTTTT.

The genes are TRBV11-3 and TRBJ2-1, with D perhaps TRBD2 (5 bases). There are 12 residues in the CDR3. CDR1 and CDR2 (germline): SGHNT, YENEEA. With 2 bases removed from V and 8 bases from J, the gap between germline ends came to 7 bases. CDR3 region: CASSLRGYEQFF. CDR3 DNA sequence: TGTGCCAGCAGCTTACGCGGGTATGAGCAGTTCTTC.

The chain recombines TRBV11-3 with TRBJ2-7, with TRBD1 matching over 10 bases. The V gene end was trimmed by 4 bases and the J gene end by 5 bases; junction bases not matched to a gene: 11. The CDR3 extends over 16 amino acids. Per germline, CDR1 SGHNT and CDR2 YENEEA. CDR3 residues: CASSSRLGQGTDEQYF. The CDR3 nucleotides read TGTGCCAGCAGCTCCCGACTGGGACAGGGGACCGACGAGCAGTACTTC.

This rearrangement joins TRBV3-1 (or the pseudogene TRBV3-2) to TRBJ2-4, with D possibly TRBD2 on 5 matching bases. Trimming pared 5 bases from V and 10 bases from J, leaving 18 bases between. The CDR3 covers 14 residues. CDR1 LGHDT and CDR2 YNNKEL come from the germline V gene (reference sequence). CDR3 coding DNA: TGTGCCAGCAGCGCAGGTCCCTTCCGAGGGATTCAGTACTTC. The encoded protein is CASSAGPFRGIQYF.

Concerning this clone: At one end the junction does not follow the germline gene, possibly because of a read error. The chain has TRBV11-2 and TRBJ2-2; D not certain. Germline loops: CDR1 SGHAT, CDR2 FQNNGV. There are 13 residues in the CDR3. DNA of the CDR3: TGTGCCAGCAACCCAACGAACACCAGGGAGCTGTTTTTT. The encoded protein is CASNPTNTRELFF. Variable domain in full (rest from reference TRBV11-2 and TRBJ2-2): EAGVAQSPRYKIIEKRQSVAFWCNPISGHATLYWYQQILGQGPKLLIQFQNNGVVDDSQLPKDRFSAERLKGVDSTLKIQPAKLEDSAVYLCASNPTNTRELFFGEGSRLTVL.

This chain joins TRBV5-1 and TRBJ1-3, with unresolved D. From germline, CDR1 is SGHRS and CDR2 YFSETQ. CDR3 length: 17 amino acids. Trimming cost V 3 bases and J 0 bases, with 16 bases left between them. The CDR3 region is CASSWEGSAFSGNTIYF. CDR3 nucleotides: TGCGCCAGCAGCTGGGAGGGCTCGGCGTTCTCTGGAAACACCATATATTTT.

This chain joins TRBV7-3 and TRBJ2-7, with D hard to call. V was pared by 2 bases and J by 9 bases, with 8 bases between. There are 11 residues in the CDR3. Germline V gene data show CDR1 as SGHTA and CDR2 as FQGTGA. The CDR3 sequence: CASSLGGPQYF. CDR3 in DNA: TGTGCCAGCAGCTTAGGCGGCCCGCAGTACTTC.

J is TRBJ1-2 and V is TRBV5-8, with D possibly matching TRBD1 (6 bases). V was shortened by 4 bases and J by 4 bases, with 17 bases between the two germline ends. The germline CDR1 and CDR2 sequences are SGHTS and YDEGEE. The CDR3 is made up of 15 amino acids. The CDR3, as DNA: TGTGCCAGCAGCCGTACAGGGACCCCGAGCTATGGCTACACCTTC. It codes for CASSRTGTPSYGYTF.

The J gene is TRBJ2-5, the V gene TRBV27; 8 bases line up with TRBD1. Germline assignment: CDR1 MNHEY and CDR2 SMNVEV (reference sequence). This CDR3 is 15 amino acids long. The V and J ends lost 4 bases and 5 bases, in that order; junction bases with no gene match: 9. CDR3 nucleotide sequence: TGTGCCAGCAGTTCTATGACAGGGGCAGTGGAGACCCAGTACTTC. Protein: CASSSMTGAVETQYF.